What follows are 2 T cell receptor beta chains derived from one specimen sequenced in a study of vaccination and CD4 T cells after COVID-19. Indicated treatment: 10-day PBMC culture with coronavirus spike peptide pools or control peptides (ViraFEST assay). No antigen has been identified for these receptors. With the Oncomine TCR Beta short-read assay, DNA from cultured CD4+ T cells was sequenced. TCRdb reprocessed the PCR reads with MiXCR, giving one entry per CDR3 protein. The table includes approximately 9,500 distinct CDR3 sequences, 25% to 35% detected once. The material was CD4+ T cells from blood, cultured in vitro, obtained after SARS-CoV-2 vaccination. Every receptor here comes from a human donor who had recovered from COVID-19.

The chain recombines TRBV7-6 with TRBJ2-3; 14 bases line up with TRBD2. CDR3 length: 14 amino acids. With V trimmed by 6 bases and J by 10 bases, 6 bases remained unmatched. The germline CDR1 and CDR2 sequences are SGHVS and FNYEAQ. CDR3 in amino acids: CASSFGTSGSPQYF. For the CDR3, the DNA is TGTGCCAGCAGTTTCGGGACTAGCGGGAGTCCGCAGTATTTT.

This clonotype was counted between two and nine times. V gene TRBV20-1 combines with J gene TRBJ1-2, with D perhaps TRBD1 (6 bases). Deletions cut 3 bases from V and 0 bases from J, with 14 bases between. The germline V gene encodes CDR1 DFQATT and CDR2 SNEGSKA (reference sequence). The CDR3 extends over 15 amino acids. The DNA of the CDR3 is TGCAGTGCTAGTTCCTGGACAGAGTCTAACTATGGCTACACCTTC. Translated, it gives CSASSWTESNYGYTF.